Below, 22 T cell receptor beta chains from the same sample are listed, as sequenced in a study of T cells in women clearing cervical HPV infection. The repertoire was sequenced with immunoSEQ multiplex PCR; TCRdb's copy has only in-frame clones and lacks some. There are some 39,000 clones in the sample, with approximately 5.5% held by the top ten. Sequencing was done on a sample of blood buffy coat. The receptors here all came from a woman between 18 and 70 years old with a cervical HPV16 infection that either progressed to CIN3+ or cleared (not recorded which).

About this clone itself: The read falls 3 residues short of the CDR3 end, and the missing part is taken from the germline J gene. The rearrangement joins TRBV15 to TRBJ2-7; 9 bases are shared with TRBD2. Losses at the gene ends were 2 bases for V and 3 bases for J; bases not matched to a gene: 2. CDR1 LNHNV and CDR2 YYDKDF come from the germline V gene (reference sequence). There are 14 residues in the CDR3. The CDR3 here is CATSRLAGSYEQYF. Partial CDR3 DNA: TGTGCCACCAGCAGACTAGCGGGGAGCTACGAG.

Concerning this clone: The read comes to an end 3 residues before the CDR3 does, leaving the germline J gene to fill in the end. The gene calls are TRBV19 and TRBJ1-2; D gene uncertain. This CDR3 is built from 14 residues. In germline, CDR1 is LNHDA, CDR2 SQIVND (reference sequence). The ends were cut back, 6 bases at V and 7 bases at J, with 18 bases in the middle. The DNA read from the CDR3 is TGTGCCAGTAGCATCGGTCCGGACTTAATTGGC. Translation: CASSIGPDLIG. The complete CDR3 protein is CASSIGPDLIGYTF.

CDR3 DNA, as far as it was read: TGTGCCAGCTCACCCCCGACGGGGGGCTCCGAG. Protein: CASSPPTGGSE. The whole CDR3 protein reads CASSPPTGGSEQYF. The V and J genes are TRBV18 and TRBJ2-7; a possible D gene is TRBD2 (7 bases). The read halts 3 residues ahead of the CDR3 end, with the missing end drawn from the germline J gene. Between the trimmed V and J ends, which lost 3 bases and 6 bases, there was a span of 15 bases. CDR1 and CDR2 from the germline V gene are KGHSH and LQKENI. There are 14 residues in the CDR3.

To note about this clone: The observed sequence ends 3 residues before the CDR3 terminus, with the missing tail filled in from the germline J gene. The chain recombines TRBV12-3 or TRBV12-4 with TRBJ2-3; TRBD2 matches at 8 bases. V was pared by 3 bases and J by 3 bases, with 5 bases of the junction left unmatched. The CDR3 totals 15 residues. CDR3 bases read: TGTGCCAGCAGTTTTCAAAGCGGGAGAACAGATACG. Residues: CASSFQSGRTDT. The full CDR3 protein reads CASSFQSGRTDTQYF.

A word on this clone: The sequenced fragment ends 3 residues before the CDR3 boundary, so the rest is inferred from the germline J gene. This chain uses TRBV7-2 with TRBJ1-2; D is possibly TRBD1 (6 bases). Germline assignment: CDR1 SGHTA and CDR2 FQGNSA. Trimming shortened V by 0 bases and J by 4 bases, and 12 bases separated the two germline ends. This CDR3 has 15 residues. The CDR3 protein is CASSLAGAEPYGYTF. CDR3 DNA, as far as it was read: TGTGCCAGCAGCTTAGCGGGGGCGGAACCCTATGGC.

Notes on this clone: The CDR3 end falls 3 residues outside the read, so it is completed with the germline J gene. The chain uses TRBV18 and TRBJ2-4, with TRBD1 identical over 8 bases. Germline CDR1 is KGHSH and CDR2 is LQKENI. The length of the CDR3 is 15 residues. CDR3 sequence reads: CASSAQGEDNYGQYF. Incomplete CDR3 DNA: TGTGCCAGCTCAGCACAGGGGGAGGATAACTATGGT.

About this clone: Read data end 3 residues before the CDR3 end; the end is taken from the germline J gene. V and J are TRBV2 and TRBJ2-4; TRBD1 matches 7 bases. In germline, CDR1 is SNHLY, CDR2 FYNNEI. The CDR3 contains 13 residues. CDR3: CASKGQSGDGQYF. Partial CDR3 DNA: TGTGCCAGCAAGGGACAGAGTGGGGATGGT.

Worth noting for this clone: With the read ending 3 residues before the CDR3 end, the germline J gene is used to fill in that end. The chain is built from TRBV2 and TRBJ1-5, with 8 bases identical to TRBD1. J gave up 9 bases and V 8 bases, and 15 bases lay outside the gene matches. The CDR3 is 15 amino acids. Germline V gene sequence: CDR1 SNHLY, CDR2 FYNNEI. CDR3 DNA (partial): TGTGCCAGCGAGACCCGCGGGACAGGTTCAGGGCCC. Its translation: CASETRGTGSGP. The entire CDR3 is CASETRGTGSGPQHF.

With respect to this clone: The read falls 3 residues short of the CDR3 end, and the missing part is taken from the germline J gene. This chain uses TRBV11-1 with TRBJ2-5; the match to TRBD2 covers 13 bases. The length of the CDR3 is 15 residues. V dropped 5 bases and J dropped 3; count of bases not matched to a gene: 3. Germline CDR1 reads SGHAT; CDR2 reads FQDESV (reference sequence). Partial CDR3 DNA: TGTGCCAGCAGCCATGGGACTAGCGGGAAAGAGACC. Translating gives CASSHGTSGKET. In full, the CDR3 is CASSHGTSGKETQYF.

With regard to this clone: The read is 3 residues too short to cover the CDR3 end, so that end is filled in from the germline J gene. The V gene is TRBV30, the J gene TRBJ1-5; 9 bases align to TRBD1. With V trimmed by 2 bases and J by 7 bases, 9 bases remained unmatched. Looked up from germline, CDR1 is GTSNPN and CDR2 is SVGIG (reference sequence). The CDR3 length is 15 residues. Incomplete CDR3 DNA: TGTGCCTGGAGTACCGGACAGGGGTTGTGGCAGCCC. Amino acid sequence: CAWSTGQGLWQP. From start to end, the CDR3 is CAWSTGQGLWQPQHF.

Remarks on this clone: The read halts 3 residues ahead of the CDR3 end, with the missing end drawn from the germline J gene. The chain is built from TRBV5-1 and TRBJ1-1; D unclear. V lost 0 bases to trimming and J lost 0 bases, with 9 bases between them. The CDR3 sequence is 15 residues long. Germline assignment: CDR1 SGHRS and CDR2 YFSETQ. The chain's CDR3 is CASSLGPRMNTEAFF. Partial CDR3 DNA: TGCGCCAGCAGCTTGGGGCCTAGAATGAACACTGAA.

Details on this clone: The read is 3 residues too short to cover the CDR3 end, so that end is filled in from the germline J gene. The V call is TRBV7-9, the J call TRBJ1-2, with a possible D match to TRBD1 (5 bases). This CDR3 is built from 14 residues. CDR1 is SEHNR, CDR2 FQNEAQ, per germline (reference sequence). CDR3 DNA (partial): TGTGCCAGCAGCCCGCCACACAGGTCTTACGAC. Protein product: CASSPPHRSYD. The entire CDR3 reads CASSPPHRSYDYTF.

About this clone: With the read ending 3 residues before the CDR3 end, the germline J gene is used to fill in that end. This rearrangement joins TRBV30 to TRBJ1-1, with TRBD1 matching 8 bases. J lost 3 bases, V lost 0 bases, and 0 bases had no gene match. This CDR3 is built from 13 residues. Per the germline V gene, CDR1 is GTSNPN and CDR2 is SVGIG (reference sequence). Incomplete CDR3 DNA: TGTGCCTGGAGTGTACAGGGGGACACTGAA. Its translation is CAWSVQGDTE. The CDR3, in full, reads CAWSVQGDTEAFF. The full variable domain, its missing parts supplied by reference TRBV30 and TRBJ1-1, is SQTIHQWPATLVQPVGSPLSLECTVEGTSNPNLYWYRQAAGRGLQLLFYSVGIGQISSEVPQNLSASRPQDRQFILSSKKLLLSDSGFYLCAWSVQGDTEAFFGQGTRLTVV.

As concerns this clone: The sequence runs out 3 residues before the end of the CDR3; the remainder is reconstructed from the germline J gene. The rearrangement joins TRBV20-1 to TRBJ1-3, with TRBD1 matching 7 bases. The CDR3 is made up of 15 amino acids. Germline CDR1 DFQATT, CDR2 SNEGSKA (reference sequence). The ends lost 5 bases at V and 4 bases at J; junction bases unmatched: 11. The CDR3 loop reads CSAPLNRGYGNTIYF. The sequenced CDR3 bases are TGCAGTGCTCCCCTAAACAGGGGTTACGGAAACACC.

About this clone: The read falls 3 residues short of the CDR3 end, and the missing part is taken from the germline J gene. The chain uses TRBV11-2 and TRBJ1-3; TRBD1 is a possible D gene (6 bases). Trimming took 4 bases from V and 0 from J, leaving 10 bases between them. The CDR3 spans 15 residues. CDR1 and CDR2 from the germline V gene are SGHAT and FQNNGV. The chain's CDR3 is CASSSTGISGNTIYF. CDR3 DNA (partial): TGTGCCAGCAGCTCCACAGGGATCTCTGGAAACACC.

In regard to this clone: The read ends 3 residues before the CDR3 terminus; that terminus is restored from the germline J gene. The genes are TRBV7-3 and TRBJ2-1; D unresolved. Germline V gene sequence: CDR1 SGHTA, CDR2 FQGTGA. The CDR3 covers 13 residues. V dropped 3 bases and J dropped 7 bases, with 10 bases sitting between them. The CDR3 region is CASSFSLSNEQFF. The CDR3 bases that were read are TGTGCCAGCAGCTTCAGTCTTTCAAATGAG.

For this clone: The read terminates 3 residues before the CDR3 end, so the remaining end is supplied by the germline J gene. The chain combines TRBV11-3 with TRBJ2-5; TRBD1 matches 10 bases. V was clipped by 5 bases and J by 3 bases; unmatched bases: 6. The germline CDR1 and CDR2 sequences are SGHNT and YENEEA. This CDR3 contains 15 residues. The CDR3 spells CASSPVDRGKETQYF. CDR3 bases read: TGTGCCAGCAGCCCCGTGGACAGGGGGAAAGAGACC.

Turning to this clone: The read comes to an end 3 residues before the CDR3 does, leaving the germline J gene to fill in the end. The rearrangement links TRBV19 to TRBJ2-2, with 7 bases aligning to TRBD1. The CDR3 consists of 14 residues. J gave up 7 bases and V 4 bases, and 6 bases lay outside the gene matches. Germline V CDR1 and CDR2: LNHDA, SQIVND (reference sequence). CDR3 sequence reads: CASSTSTGHGELFF. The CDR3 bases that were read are TGTGCCAGTAGTACCTCGACAGGGCACGGGGAG.

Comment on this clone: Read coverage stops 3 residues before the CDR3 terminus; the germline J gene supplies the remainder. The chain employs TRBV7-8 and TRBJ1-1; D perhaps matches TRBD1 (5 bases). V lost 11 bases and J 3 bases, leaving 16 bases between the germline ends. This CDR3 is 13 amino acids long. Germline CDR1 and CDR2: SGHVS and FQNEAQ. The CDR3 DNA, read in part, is TGTGCCGTTAGCGGGGCGCGGTACACTGAA. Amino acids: CAVSGARYTE. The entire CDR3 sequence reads CAVSGARYTEAFF.

The part of the CDR3 DNA that was read is TGCGCCAGCAGCCTCGCCCGGGACTTCACCTACGAG. It translates to CASSLARDFTYE. The entire CDR3 reads CASSLARDFTYEQYF. This rearrangement joins TRBV4-1 to TRBJ2-7; tentatively, D is TRBD2 (6 bases). The read stops 3 residues short of the end of the CDR3; the missing end is completed from the germline J gene. CDR3 length: 15 amino acids. Germline values: CDR1 MGHRA, CDR2 YSYEKL. Trimming took 4 bases from V and 2 from J, leaving 15 bases between them.

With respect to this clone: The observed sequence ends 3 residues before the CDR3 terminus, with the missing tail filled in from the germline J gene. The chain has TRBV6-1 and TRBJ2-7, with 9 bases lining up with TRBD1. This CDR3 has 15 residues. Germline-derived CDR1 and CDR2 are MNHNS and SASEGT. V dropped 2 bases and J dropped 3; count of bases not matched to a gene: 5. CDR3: CASSEWGQGFYEQYF. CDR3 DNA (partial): TGTGCCAGCAGTGAATGGGGACAGGGTTTCTACGAG.

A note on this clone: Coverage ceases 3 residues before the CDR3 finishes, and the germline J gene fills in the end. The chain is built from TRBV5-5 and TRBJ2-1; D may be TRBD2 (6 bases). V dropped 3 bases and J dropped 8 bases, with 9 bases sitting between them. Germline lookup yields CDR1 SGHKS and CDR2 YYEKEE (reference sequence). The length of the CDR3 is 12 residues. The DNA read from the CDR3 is TGTGCCAGCAGCTCTGGGGGGTATGAG. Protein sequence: CASSSGGYE. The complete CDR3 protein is CASSSGGYEQFF.